Below, 20 T cell receptor beta chains from the same sample are listed, as sequenced in a study of blood T cells in healthy people across ages. Together with a sample-barcoded 5' primer, a J-beta primer mix was included in a second PCR lasting about 7 to 11 cycles. TCRdb re-called the 5' RACE reads with MiXCR, one entry per CDR3 protein. Among 600,000 or so distinct CDR3 sequences listed, under 30% were seen once. The sequencing input was blood. These TCRs come from an elderly woman in good health.

The rearrangement uses TRBV20-1 and TRBJ1-1; D is unclear. This CDR3 is built from 11 residues. CDR1 is DFQATT and CDR2 is SNEGSKA in the germline V gene (reference sequence). Trimming took 0 bases from V and 2 from J, leaving 1 base between them. CDR3 in amino acids: CSARDNTEAFF. CDR3 nucleotides: TGCAGTGCTAGAGACAACACTGAAGCTTTCTTT.

This clonotype was seen more than once but under ten times. A read error may be the cause here, since a much bigger clone is one base away. The J gene is TRBJ2-1, the V gene TRBV20-1; maybe TRBD2 (5 bases). Trimming left V 4 bases short and J 6 bases short, with 13 bases between. Germline CDR1 is DFQATT and CDR2 is SNEGSKA (reference sequence). The CDR3 contains 13 residues. The CDR3, as DNA: TGCAGTGCTACCAGCGGCAAATGCAATGAGCAGTTCTTC. Translation gives CSATSGKCNEQFF.

This sequence joins TRBV9 and TRBJ2-1, with 8 bases fitting TRBD2. Germline CDR1 SGDLS, CDR2 YYNGEE. Trimming removed 4 bases from V and 9 bases from J; junction bases left unmatched: 15. The length of the CDR3 is 16 residues. CDR3: CASSPTGGGGGREQFF. The CDR3 DNA sequence: TGTGCCAGCAGCCCGACGGGGGGGGGCGGGGGCCGTGAGCAGTTCTTC.

The chain has TRBV19 and TRBJ1-5; no definite D call. V was cut by 7 bases and J by 2 bases, with 15 bases left in between. Germline values: CDR1 LNHDA, CDR2 SQIVND (reference sequence). This CDR3 is 15 amino acids long. This CDR3 is CASKIGRAGNQPQHF. CDR3 in DNA: TGTGCCAGTAAAATAGGGCGAGCAGGCAATCAGCCCCAGCATTTT.

In this sample, this clonotype turned up a few times. The chain recombines TRBV6-2 or TRBV6-3 with TRBJ2-4; TRBD2 might be the D (6 bases). The J call could be wrong; TRBJ2-5 is a better fit for the DNA end. Germline-derived CDR1 and CDR2 are MNHEY and SVGEGT. CDR3 length: 16 amino acids. Written as DNA, the CDR3 is TGTGCCAGCAGTCACCCCGGGAGTGGACGGCAAGAGACCCAGTACTTC. This translates into CASSHPGSGRQETQYF.

Ten or more counts support this clonotype. V gene TRBV29-1 combines with J gene TRBJ2-1, with unresolved D. The germline gives CDR1 SQVTM, CDR2 ANQGSEA. Trimming removed 6 bases at V and 6 bases at J, with 12 bases between. The CDR3 is made up of 12 amino acids. Here the CDR3 reads CSVPARANEQFF. The CDR3 DNA is TGCAGCGTCCCCGCTAGAGCCAATGAGCAGTTCTTC.

In DNA, the CDR3 is TGCAGTGCCCCCCCACCGGGGCCCGGCTACACCTTC. It translates to CSAPPPGPGYTF. The chain has TRBV20-1 and TRBJ1-2, with D perhaps matching TRBD1 (5 bases). The V end was cut by 6 bases, the J end by 8 bases, with 16 bases between. The CDR3 has 12 amino acids. The V gene's germline CDR1 is DFQATT and CDR2 SNEGSKA (reference sequence).

The sample holds a few counts of this clonotype. This could be a read error, since a much larger clone is one nucleotide away. The genes are TRBV4-2 and TRBJ2-1; no clear D gene. The DNA matches TRBJ2-7 better at its end, which makes the J call doubtful. Germline CDR1 LGHNA, CDR2 YNFKEQ. This CDR3 is 17 amino acids long. The DNA for the CDR3 is TGTGCCAGCAGCCAAGAGTCTTCAGGACCGCCTTACAATGAGCAGTACTTC. Amino acids: CASSQESSGPPYNEQYF.

This clonotype was observed a single time. A much larger clone is a single base away; this may be a read error. This chain joins TRBV7-2 and TRBJ2-3; 9 bases fit TRBD2. V lost 7 bases, J lost 0 bases, and 8 bases stayed unmatched. CDR1 is SGHTA, CDR2 FQGNSA, per germline. The CDR3 consists of 16 residues. The CDR3 sequence: CASNPRGGASTDTQYF. The CDR3 coding sequence is TGTGCCAGCAACCCCCGCGGGGGGGCAAGCACAGATACGCAGTATTTT.

In regard to this clonotype: Possible read error: a much larger clone is one base away. The chain couples TRBV20-1 to TRBJ1-1; D might be TRBD1 (6 bases). The CDR3 spans 13 residues. CDR1 is DFQATT, CDR2 SNEGSKA, per germline (reference sequence). For the CDR3, the DNA is TGCAGTGCTAGAGATCAGGGGAACATTGAAGCTTTCTTT. Its translation: CSARDQGNIEAFF.

In its sample, this clonotype was seen many times. The CDR3 loop is CSARDHWQDTYEQYF. Here the CDR3 DNA reads TGCAGTGCTAGAGATCACTGGCAGGACACCTACGAGCAGTACTTC. The chain has TRBV20-1 and TRBJ2-7; a weak D match, TRBD1 (5 bases). Trimming pared 0 bases from V and 2 bases from J, leaving 14 bases between. This CDR3 is built from 15 residues. Per the germline V gene, CDR1 is DFQATT and CDR2 is SNEGSKA (reference sequence).

The genes are TRBV3-1 and TRBJ1-2; no clear D. There are 12 residues in the CDR3. Germline lookup yields CDR1 LGHDT and CDR2 YNNKEL (reference sequence). V was shortened by 4 bases and J by 6 bases, with 9 bases between the two germline ends. The DNA of the CDR3 is TGTGCCAGCAGCCGGGCCCGAGATGGCTACACCTTC. It yields the protein CASSRARDGYTF. The variable domain in full, completed from reference TRBV3-1 and TRBJ1-2, reads DTAVSQTPKYLVTQMGNDKSIKCEQNLGHDTMYWYKQDSKKFLKIMFSYNNKELIINETVPNRFSPKSPDKAHLNLHINSLELGDSAVYFCASSRARDGYTFGSGTRLTVV.

In regard to this clonotype: Given a much more abundant clone one base away, this may be a read error. V is TRBV6-5 and J is TRBJ1-6, with D maybe TRBD1 (6 bases). CDR1 and CDR2 from the germline V gene are MNHEY and SVGAGI. The CDR3 has 14 residues. CDR3 nucleotide sequence: TGTGTCAGCAGTTCCAGGGGTCGTACGTCACCCCTCCACTTT. This codes for CVSSSRGRTSPLHF.

Only a few counts were recorded for this clonotype. The chain couples TRBV27 to TRBJ1-5; 10 nucleotides match TRBD1. Per germline, CDR1 MNHEY and CDR2 SMNVEV (reference sequence). Unmatched junction bases numbered 9, after V lost 4 bases and J lost 6 bases. CDR3 length: 16 residues. The CDR3 region has the DNA TGTGCCAGCAGTTCCCGGGACAGGGGCAACGTTCAGCCCCAGCATTTT. Translated, it gives CASSSRDRGNVQPQHF.

This clonotype has more than one count but fewer than ten. A read error is possible here, since a much larger clone lies one base away. This chain joins TRBV5-1 and TRBJ2-7; D possibly matches TRBD1 or TRBD2 (6 bases each). The DNA end favors TRBJ2-5, so the J call may be wrong. This CDR3 has 15 amino acids. Germline V CDR1 and CDR2: SGHRS, YFSETQ. The DNA of the CDR3 is TGCGCCAGCAGCTTACCGGGACGGGGGCGCGGGACCCAGTACTTC. This sequence encodes CASSLPGRGRGTQYF.

The rearrangement links TRBV5-1 to TRBJ2-1, with D unclear. The J call is uncertain, as TRBJ2-7 better fits the DNA end. Germline V gives CDR1 SGHRS, CDR2 YFSETQ. The CDR3 consists of 15 residues. The CDR3 nucleotides are TGCGCCAGCAGCGACTTCGCGAGCTCCTACAATGAGCAGTACTTC. Protein product: CASSDFASSYNEQYF.

This clonotype was observed at least ten times. This chain joins TRBV12-3 or TRBV12-4 and TRBJ2-3, with 9 positions matching TRBD2. Losses at the gene ends were 3 bases for V and 5 bases for J; bases not matched to a gene: 15. The CDR3 extends over 18 amino acids. DNA for the CDR3: TGTGCCAGCAGTTTCGGGGGTGGCATAGCGGGGGCGGGAGATACGCAGTATTTT. It translates to CASSFGGGIAGAGDTQYF.

Points on this clonotype: A much larger clone is a single base away; this may be a read error. CDR3 sequence (DNA): TGCAGCGTTGAGGGTAGCGGAAAAGCAAACAATGAGCAGTTCTTC. Translation gives CSVEGSGKANNEQFF. The chain links TRBV29-1 to TRBJ2-1; D possibly corresponds to TRBD2 (6 bases). With 3 bases removed from V and 5 bases from J, the gap between germline ends came to 17 bases. Germline CDR1 is SQVTM and CDR2 is ANQGSEA. This CDR3 has 15 amino acids.

This clonotype was seen ten or more times. The genes are TRBV7-2 and TRBJ2-3, with 10 positions matching TRBD2. V trimming: 1 base; J trimming: 6 bases; junction bases outside the gene matches: 7. CDR3 length: 16 amino acids. Germline V gene sequence: CDR1 SGHTA, CDR2 FQGNSA. The CDR3: CASSLESSGGWDTQYF. The CDR3 DNA reads as TGTGCCAGCAGCTTAGAGTCTAGCGGGGGATGGGATACGCAGTATTTT.

On this clonotype itself: A much larger clone lies one base from this, so it may be a read error. J is TRBJ1-2 and V is TRBV12-3 or TRBV12-4; 7 bases fit TRBD1. The CDR3 spans 14 residues. CDR3 protein: CTSSLDRPHYGYTF. The CDR3 region has the DNA TGTACCAGCAGCCTGGACAGGCCCCACTATGGCTACACCTTC.